A single sample gave rise to the 10 T cell receptor beta chains below, sequenced in a study of blood T cell repertoires in COVID-19. Method: immunoSEQ multiplex PCR; TCRdb's copy keeps in-frame clones and lacks some. Here the sample spans about 34,000 clones, roughly 88% being singletons. Sequencing was performed on peripheral blood. The receptor set was obtained from a man in his sixties with active COVID-19.

The genes are TRBV24-1 and TRBJ2-5; a weak D match, TRBD1 (6 bases). CDR3 length: 15 amino acids. V was pared by 4 bases and J by 2 bases, with 13 bases between. Germline V lookup: CDR1 KGHDR, CDR2 SFDVKD. This chain's CDR3 is CATSDPTGNQETQYF. DNA for the CDR3: TGTGCCACCAGTGACCCTACAGGGAATCAAGAGACCCAGTACTTC.

The chain links TRBV18 to TRBJ2-2; TRBD1 matches 8 bases. With 5 bases clipped from V and 5 bases from J, the junction kept 4 bases outside the gene matches. The CDR3 sequence is 14 residues long. Germline V gene lookup returns CDR1 KGHSH and CDR2 LQKENI. CDR3 sequence reads: CASSTDRVTGELFF. Written as DNA, the CDR3 is TGTGCCAGCTCAACGGACAGGGTGACCGGGGAGCTGTTTTTT.

V gene TRBV3-1 (or the pseudogene TRBV3-2) combines with J gene TRBJ2-1; no definite D call. Germline V gene sequence: CDR1 LGHDT, CDR2 YNNKEL (reference sequence). V was pared by 1 base and J by 6 bases, with 7 bases between. The CDR3 has 13 residues. The CDR3 loop is CASSQVGVNEQFF. In nucleotides, the CDR3 is TGTGCCAGCAGCCAAGTAGGAGTCAATGAGCAGTTCTTC.

V usage is TRBV11-2 and J usage is TRBJ2-4, with 11 bases identical to TRBD2. The CDR3 runs to 15 residues. The V gene's germline CDR1 is SGHAT and CDR2 FQNNGV. The V segment lost 4 bases and the J segment 8 bases; nucleotides outside the gene matches: 7. The CDR3 loop is CASSSLAGGLDIQYF. The CDR3 coding sequence is TGTGCCAGCAGCTCATTAGCGGGAGGGCTGGACATTCAGTACTTC. The full variable domain, its missing parts supplied by reference TRBV11-2 and TRBJ2-4, is EAGVAQSPRYKIIEKRQSVAFWCNPISGHATLYWYQQILGQGPKLLIQFQNNGVVDDSQLPKDRFSAERLKGVDSTLKIQPAKLEDSAVYLCASSSLAGGLDIQYFGAGTRLSVL.

The J gene is TRBJ2-3, the V gene TRBV28; 8 bases match TRBD2. CDR1 and CDR2 (germline): MDHEN, SYDVKM. This CDR3 is 14 amino acids long. V was clipped by 4 bases and J by 1 base; unmatched bases: 1. CDR3 sequence reads: CASSSGGGTDTQYF. The CDR3 DNA is TGTGCCAGCAGTTCGGGGGGGGGCACAGATACGCAGTATTTT. The full variable domain, its missing parts supplied by reference TRBV28 and TRBJ2-3, is DVKVTQSSRYLVKRTGEKVFLECVQDMDHENMFWYRQDPGLGLRLIYFSYDVKMKEKGDIPEGYSVSREKKERFSLILESASTNQTSMYLCASSSGGGTDTQYFGPGTRLTVL.

The V call is TRBV9, the J call TRBJ2-1; 9 positions agree with TRBD1. V lost 0 bases, J lost 3 bases, and 1 base stayed unmatched. The length of the CDR3 is 15 residues. Germline CDR1 reads SGDLS; CDR2 reads YYNGEE. The CDR3 loop is CASSVGQGGYNEQFF. In DNA form, the CDR3 reads TGTGCCAGCAGCGTAGGACAGGGGGGCTACAATGAGCAGTTCTTC.

This rearrangement joins TRBV6-4 to TRBJ2-1; 7 bases are shared with TRBD2. V was clipped by 2 bases and J by 9 bases; unmatched bases: 7. The V gene's germline CDR1 is MRHNA and CDR2 SNTAGT. This CDR3 comprises 14 residues. CDR3 sequence: CASSDREGGSEQFF. The CDR3 DNA reads TGTGCCAGCAGTGACAGGGAGGGAGGGTCTGAGCAGTTCTTC.

The V and J genes are TRBV30 and TRBJ1-5; 7 bases fit TRBD1. This CDR3 is 13 amino acids long. CDR1 is GTSNPN and CDR2 is SVGIG in the germline V gene (reference sequence). V trimming: 4 bases; J trimming: 4 bases; junction bases outside the gene matches: 4. CDR3 nucleotide sequence: TGTGCCTGGAACACAGGGGTTAATCAGCCCCAGCATTTT. This codes for CAWNTGVNQPQHF.

A note on this clone: Different DNA sequences within this sample yield the same CDR3. V usage is TRBV5-1 and J usage is TRBJ2-7; 10 nucleotides align to TRBD1. V shed 4 bases and J 1 base; nucleotides not matched to a gene: 2. CDR3 length: 14 amino acids. Germline V gene sequence: CDR1 SGHRS, CDR2 YFSETQ. The CDR3 loop reads CASSTGQGSYEQYF. CDR3 in DNA: TGCGCCAGCAGCACGGGACAGGGGTCCTACGAGCAGTACTTC.

The chain recombines TRBV27 with TRBJ2-3, with a possible D match to TRBD1 (5 bases). The CDR3 length is 15 residues. V lost 5 bases to trimming and J lost 6 bases, with 18 bases between them. Per the germline V gene, CDR1 is MNHEY and CDR2 is SMNVEV (reference sequence). CDR3 sequence (DNA): TGTGCCAGCAGTCCCCTGCCAGGGTCTCCGGATACGCAGTATTTT. This translates into CASSPLPGSPDTQYF.